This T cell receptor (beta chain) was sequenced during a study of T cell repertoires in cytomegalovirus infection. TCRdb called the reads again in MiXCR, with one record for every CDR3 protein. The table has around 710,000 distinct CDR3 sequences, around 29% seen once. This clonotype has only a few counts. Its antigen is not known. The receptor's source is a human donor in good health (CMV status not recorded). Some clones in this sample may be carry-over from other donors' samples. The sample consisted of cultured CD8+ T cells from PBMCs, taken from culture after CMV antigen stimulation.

CDR3 protein: CATRGRDLSGETQYF. The CDR3 nucleotides are TGTGCCACCAGAGGGAGAGACCTCTCGGGGGAGACCCAGTACTTC. The rearrangement uses TRBV15 and TRBJ2-5; tentatively, D is TRBD2 (5 bases). V was shortened by 6 bases and J by 5 bases, with 19 bases between the two germline ends. The CDR3 contains 15 residues. From germline, CDR1 is LNHNV and CDR2 YYDKDF (reference sequence).